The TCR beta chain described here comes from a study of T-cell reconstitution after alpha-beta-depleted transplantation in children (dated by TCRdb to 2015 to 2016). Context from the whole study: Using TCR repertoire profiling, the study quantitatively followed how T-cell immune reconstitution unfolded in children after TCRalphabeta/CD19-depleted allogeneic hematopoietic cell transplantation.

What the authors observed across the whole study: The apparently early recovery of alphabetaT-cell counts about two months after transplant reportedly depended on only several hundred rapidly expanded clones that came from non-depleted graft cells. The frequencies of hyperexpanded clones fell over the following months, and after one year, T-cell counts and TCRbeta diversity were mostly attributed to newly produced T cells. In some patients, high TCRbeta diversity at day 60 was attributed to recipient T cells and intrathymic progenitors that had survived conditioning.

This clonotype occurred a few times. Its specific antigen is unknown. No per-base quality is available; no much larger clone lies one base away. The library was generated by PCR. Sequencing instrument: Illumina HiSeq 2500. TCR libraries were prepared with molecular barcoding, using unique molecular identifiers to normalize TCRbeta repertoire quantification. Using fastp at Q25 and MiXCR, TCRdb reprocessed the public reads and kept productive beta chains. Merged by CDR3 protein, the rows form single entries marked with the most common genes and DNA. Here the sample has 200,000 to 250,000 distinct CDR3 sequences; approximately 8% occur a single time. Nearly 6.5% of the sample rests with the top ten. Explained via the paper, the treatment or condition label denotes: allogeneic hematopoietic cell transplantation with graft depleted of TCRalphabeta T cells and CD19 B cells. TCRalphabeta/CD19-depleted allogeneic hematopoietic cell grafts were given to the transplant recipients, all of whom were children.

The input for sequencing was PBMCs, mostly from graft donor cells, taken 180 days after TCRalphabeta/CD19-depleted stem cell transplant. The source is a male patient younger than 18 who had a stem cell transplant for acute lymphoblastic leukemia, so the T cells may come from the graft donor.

The CDR3 has the sequence CASSIDSAGNTQYF. The bases read TGTGCCAGCTCAATCGACAGCGCTGGGAATACGCAGTATTTT. Rearrangement joined TRBV18 to TRBJ2-3; the best D guess is TRBD1, with 5 bases matching. The germline V gene yields KGHSH for CDR1 and LQKENI for CDR2. The cysteine opens and the phenylalanine closes a CDR3 of 14 amino acids. Just the 42-base CDR3 DNA is kept, in frame starting at base 1. Trimming costs V 5 bases and J 7 bases, and their ends lie 16 bases apart.